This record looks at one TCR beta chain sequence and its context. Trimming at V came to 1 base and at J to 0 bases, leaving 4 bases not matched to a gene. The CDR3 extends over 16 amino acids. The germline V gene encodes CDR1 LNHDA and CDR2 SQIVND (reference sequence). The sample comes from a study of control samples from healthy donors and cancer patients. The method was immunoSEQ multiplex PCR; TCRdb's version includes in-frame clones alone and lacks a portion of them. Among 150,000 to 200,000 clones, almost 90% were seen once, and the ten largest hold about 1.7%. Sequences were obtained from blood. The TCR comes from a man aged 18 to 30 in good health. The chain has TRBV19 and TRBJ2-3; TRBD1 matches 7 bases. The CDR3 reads CASSIAPGQSTDTQYF. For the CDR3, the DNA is TGTGCCAGTAGTATAGCTCCGGGACAGAGCACAGATACGCAGTATTTT.